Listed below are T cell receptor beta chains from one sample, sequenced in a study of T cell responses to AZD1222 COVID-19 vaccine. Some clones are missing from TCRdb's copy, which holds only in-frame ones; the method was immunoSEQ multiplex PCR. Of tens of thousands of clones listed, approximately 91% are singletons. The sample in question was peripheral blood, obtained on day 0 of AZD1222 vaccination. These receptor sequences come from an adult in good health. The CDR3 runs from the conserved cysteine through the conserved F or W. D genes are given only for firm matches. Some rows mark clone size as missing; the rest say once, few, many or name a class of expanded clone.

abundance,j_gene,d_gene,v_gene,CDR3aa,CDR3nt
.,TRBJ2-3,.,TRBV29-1,CSVPMTRGFDTQYF,TGCAGCGTTCCCATGACTAGAGGGTTCGATACGCAGTATTTT
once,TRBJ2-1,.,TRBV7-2,CASSSLTSYNEQFF,TGTGCCAGCAGCTCACTCACCTCCTACAATGAGCAGTTCTTC
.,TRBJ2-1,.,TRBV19,CASSGRWSKQFF,TGTGCCAGTAGTGGGCGCTGGTCGAAGCAGTTCTTC
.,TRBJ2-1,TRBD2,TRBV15,CATSRDYGTSGRNEQFF,TGTGCCACCAGCAGAGATTACGGGACTAGCGGGAGGAATGAGCAGTTCTTC
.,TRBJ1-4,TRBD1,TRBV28,CASSFVRGTVNEKLFF,TGTGCCAGCAGTTTCGTGAGGGGGACAGTTAATGAAAAACTGTTTTTT
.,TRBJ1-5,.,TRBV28,CASHVGMRTQPQHF,TGTGCCAGCCATGTTGGGATGAGGACTCAGCCCCAGCATTTT
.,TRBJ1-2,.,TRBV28,CASSLDRIHGYTF,TGTGCCAGCAGTTTAGACAGGATACATGGCTACACCTTC
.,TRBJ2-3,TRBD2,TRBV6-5,CASSGTSGRDTQYF,TGTGCCAGCAGCGGGACTAGCGGGAGAGATACGCAGTATTTT
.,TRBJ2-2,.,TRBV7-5,CVRSLGDRVPGGDTGELFF,TGTGTCAGAAGCTTAGGCGACAGGGTGCCGGGCGGTGACACCGGGGAGCTGTTTTTT
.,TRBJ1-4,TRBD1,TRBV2,CASMSRQGSTNEKLFF,TGTGCCAGCATGTCCCGACAGGGCTCAACTAATGAAAAACTGTTTTTT
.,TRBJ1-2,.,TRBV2,CASSVISGGYTF,TGTGCCAGCAGTGTGATCAGCGGTGGCTACACCTTC
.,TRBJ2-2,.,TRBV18,CASSRTLNGELFF,TGTGCCAGCTCTCGGACCCTGAACGGGGAGCTGTTTTTT
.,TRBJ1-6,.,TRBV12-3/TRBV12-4,CASSFRNSPLHF,TGTGCCAGCAGTTTTAGAAATTCACCCCTCCACTTT
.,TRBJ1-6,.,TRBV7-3,CASSALSGSRSPLHF,TGTGCCAGCAGCGCACTATCGGGTAGTCGTTCACCCCTCCACTTT
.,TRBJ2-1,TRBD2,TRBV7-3,CASSPRLAGSYNEQFF,TGTGCCAGCAGCCCCCGACTAGCGGGTTCCTACAATGAGCAGTTCTTC
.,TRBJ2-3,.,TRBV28,CASKRGTISTDTQYF,TGTGCCAGCAAGAGGGGGACAATAAGCACAGATACGCAGTATTTT
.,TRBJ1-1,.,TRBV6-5,CASKTGQGLGIFF,TGTGCCAGCAAAACCGGACAAGGGCTTGGGATTTTCTTT
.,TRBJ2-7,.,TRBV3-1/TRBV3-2,CASSQTSSYEQYF,TGTGCCAGCAGCCAAACTAGCAGCTACGAGCAGTACTTC
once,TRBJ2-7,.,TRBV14,CASSQLRYEQYF,TGTGCCAGCAGCCAACTCCGCTACGAGCAGTACTTC
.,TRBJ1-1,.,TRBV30,CAWSVIPTEAFF,TGTGCCTGGAGTGTAATCCCCACTGAAGCTTTCTTT
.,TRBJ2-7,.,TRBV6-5,CASSYAQGGTYEQYF,TGTGCCAGCAGTTACGCTCAGGGCGGTACCTACGAGCAGTACTTC
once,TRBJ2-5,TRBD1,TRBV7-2,CASSLSDREETQYF,TGTGCCAGCAGCTTAAGCGACAGGGAGGAGACCCAGTACTTC
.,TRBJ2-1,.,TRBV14,CASSRQSYNEQFF,TGTGCCAGCAGCCGGCAATCCTACAATGAGCAGTTCTTC
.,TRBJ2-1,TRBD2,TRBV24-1,CATSDLGGSSYNEQFF,TGTGCCACCAGTGATTTAGGCGGGAGCTCCTACAATGAGCAGTTCTTC
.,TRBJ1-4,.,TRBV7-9,CASASTNEKLFF,TGTGCCAGCGCATCAACTAATGAAAAACTGTTTTTT
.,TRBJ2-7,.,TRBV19,CASSMWEYEQYF,TGTGCCAGTAGTATGTGGGAATACGAGCAGTACTTC
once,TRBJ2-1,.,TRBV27,CASSLGYNEQFF,TGTGCCAGCAGTTTGGGCTACAATGAGCAGTTCTTC
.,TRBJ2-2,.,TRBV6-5,CASSYGSGWFTGELFF,TGTGCCAGCAGTTACGGGTCGGGCTGGTTCACCGGGGAGCTGTTTTTT
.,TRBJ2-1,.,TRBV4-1,CASSQRDLEQFF,TGCGCCAGCAGCCAAAGGGACCTAGAGCAGTTCTTC
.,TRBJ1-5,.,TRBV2,CASSEALRGGNQPQHF,TGTGCCAGCAGTGAAGCGCTTCGTGGGGGAAATCAGCCCCAGCATTTT
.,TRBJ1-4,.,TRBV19,CASSRRGGKTTNEKLFF,TGTGCCAGTAGTAGACGTGGCGGGAAAACAACTAATGAAAAACTGTTTTTT
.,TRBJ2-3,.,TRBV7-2,CASSLARADTQYF,TGTGCCAGCAGCTTAGCGCGGGCGGATACGCAGTATTTT
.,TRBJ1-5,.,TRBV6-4,CASSGLRRGNQPQHF,TGTGCCAGCAGTGGTTTACGCCGGGGTAATCAGCCCCAGCATTTT